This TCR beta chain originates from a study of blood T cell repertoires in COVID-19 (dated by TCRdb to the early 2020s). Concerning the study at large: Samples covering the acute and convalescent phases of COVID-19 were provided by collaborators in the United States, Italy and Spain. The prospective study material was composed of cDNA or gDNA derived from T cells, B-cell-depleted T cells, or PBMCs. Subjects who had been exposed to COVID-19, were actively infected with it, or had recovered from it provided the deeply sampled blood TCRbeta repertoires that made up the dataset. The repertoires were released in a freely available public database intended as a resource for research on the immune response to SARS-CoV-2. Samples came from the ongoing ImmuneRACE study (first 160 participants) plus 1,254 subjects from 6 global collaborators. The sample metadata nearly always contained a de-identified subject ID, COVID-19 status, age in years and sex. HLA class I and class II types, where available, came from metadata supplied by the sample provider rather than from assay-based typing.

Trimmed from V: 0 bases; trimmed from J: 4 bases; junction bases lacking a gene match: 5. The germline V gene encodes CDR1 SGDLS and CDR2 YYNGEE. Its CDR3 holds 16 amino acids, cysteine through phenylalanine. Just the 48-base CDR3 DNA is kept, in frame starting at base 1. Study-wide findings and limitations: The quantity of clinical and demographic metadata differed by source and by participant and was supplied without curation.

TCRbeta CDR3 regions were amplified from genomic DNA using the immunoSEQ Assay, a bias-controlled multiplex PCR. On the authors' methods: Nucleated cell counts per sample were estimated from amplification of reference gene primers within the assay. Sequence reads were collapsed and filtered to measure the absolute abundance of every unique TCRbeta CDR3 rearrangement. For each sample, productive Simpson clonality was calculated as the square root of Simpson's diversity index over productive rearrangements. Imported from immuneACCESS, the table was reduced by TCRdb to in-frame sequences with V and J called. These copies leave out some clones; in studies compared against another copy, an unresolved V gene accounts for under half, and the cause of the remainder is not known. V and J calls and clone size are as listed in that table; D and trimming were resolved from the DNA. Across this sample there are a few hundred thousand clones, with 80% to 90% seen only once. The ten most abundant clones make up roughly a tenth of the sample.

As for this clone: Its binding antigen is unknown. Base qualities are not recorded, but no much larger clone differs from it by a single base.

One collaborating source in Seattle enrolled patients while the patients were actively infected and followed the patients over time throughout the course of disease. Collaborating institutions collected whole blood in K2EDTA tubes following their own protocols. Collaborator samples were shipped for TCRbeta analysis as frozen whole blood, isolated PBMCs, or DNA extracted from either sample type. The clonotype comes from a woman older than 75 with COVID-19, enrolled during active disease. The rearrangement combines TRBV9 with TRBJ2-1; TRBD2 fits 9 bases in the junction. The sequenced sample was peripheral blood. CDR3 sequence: CASSVGSTSGYNEQFF. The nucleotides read TGTGCCAGCAGCGTAGGGTCGACTAGCGGTTACAATGAGCAGTTCTTC.